The subject of this entry is one TCR beta chain. Its matching antigen is unknown. One entry per CDR3 protein results from TCRdb running MiXCR on the reads. The sample shows fewer than 650,000 distinct CDR3 sequences, roughly 43% of them seen only once. The entry originates in a study of T cell repertoires in cytomegalovirus infection. Germline V gives CDR1 SGHRS, CDR2 YFSETQ. V was clipped by 6 bases and J by 4 bases; unmatched bases: 11. The CDR3 extends over 15 amino acids. Study results and caveats: Ex vivo responses were dominated by HLA-C-restricted CMV-specific TCR beta clonotypes. Identification of carriers of CMV plus the relevant HLA was performed using cumulative public TCR beta family frequency.

The TCR originated in a human donor in good health (CMV status not recorded). Some clones in this sample may be carry-over from other donors' samples. Sequencing was performed on cultured PBMCs, taken from culture after CMV antigen stimulation. The V and J genes are TRBV5-1 and TRBJ2-5, with 8 bases that match TRBD1. The CDR3 DNA follows: TGCGCCAGCAACCTGGCGGGACAGGCCGGAGAGACCCAGTACTTC. Protein product: CASNLAGQAGETQYF.